The 32 T cell receptor beta chains given below trace back to one sample, sequenced in a study of vaccination and CD4 T cells after COVID-19. Treatment described: roughly 11-day PBMC culture with coronavirus spike peptide pools or control peptides (ViraFEST assay). Cultured CD4+ T-cell DNA underwent Oncomine TCR Beta short-read sequencing. Using its own MiXCR run on the PCR reads, TCRdb lists one record per CDR3 protein. The sample yields roughly 12,000 distinct CDR3 sequences, about half seen once. The antigens of these receptors remain unknown. Sequencing was done on a sample of CD4+ T cells from blood, cultured in vitro. The receptors come from a human donor who had recovered from COVID-19.

V gene TRBV20-1 combines with J gene TRBJ2-3; 9 positions match TRBD1. Germline V CDR1 and CDR2: DFQATT, SNEGSKA (reference sequence). The CDR3 is 14 amino acids. The V and J ends lost 5 bases and 4 bases, in that order; junction bases with no gene match: 7. CDR3 sequence (DNA): TGCAGTGCTGGGCGGGACAGGGTTGCAGATACGCAGTATTTT. It yields the protein CSAGRDRVADTQYF.

This sequence joins TRBV19 and TRBJ1-5; D uncertain. V gave up 8 bases and J gave up 3 bases, with 8 bases separating them. CDR1 and CDR2 from the germline V gene are LNHDA and SQIVND (reference sequence). This CDR3 comprises 12 residues. DNA for the CDR3: TGTGCCAGTCGGGTCGTCAATCAGCCCCAGCATTTT. Its protein is CASRVVNQPQHF.

The V gene is TRBV6-2 or TRBV6-3, the J gene TRBJ1-2; D not certain. V was clipped by 1 base and J by 4 bases, with 16 bases between them. The CDR3 extends over 16 amino acids. From germline, CDR1 is MNHEY and CDR2 SVGEGT. This CDR3 is CASSYFVRGRSYGYTF. The CDR3 region has the DNA TGTGCCAGCAGTTACTTCGTGCGAGGGCGGTCCTATGGCTACACCTTC.

In its sample, this clonotype was seen a few times. The V call is TRBV20-1, the J call TRBJ1-6, with 7 bases matching TRBD1. CDR1 and CDR2 (germline): DFQATT, SNEGSKA (reference sequence). The CDR3 consists of 15 residues. Losses at the gene ends were 6 bases for V and 6 bases for J; bases not matched to a gene: 11. CDR3 protein: CSAVVTGDLNSPLHF. The CDR3 DNA is TGCAGTGCCGTAGTTACAGGGGACCTTAATTCACCCCTCCACTTT.

The chain couples TRBV19 to TRBJ2-1, with D unclear. Germline CDR1 LNHDA, CDR2 SQIVND (reference sequence). This CDR3 comprises 16 residues. Trimming took off 4 bases at V and 0 bases at J, with 13 bases between the two ends. The CDR3 sequence: CASSSLTASSYNEQFF. The CDR3 region has the DNA TGTGCCAGTAGTAGCCTGACTGCAAGCTCCTACAATGAGCAGTTCTTC.

The V call is TRBV30, the J call TRBJ1-1, with a weak D call TRBD1 (5 bases). Trimming took 0 bases from V and 5 from J, leaving 10 bases between them. Germline CDR1 GTSNPN, CDR2 SVGIG (reference sequence). The CDR3 contains 13 residues. Here the CDR3 DNA reads TGTGCCTGGAGTGTAGGGCAGGGAACTGAAGCTTTCTTT. Translated, it gives CAWSVGQGTEAFF.

This clonotype was observed a handful of times. The DNA of the CDR3 is TGTGCCAGCAGTTACTTTAGCAATCAGCCCCAGCATTTT. This codes for CASSYFSNQPQHF. This chain uses TRBV6-2 or TRBV6-3 with TRBJ1-5, with D uncertain. V was pared by 1 base and J by 0 bases, with 1 base between. This CDR3 region has 13 residues. Germline CDR1 reads MNHEY; CDR2 reads SVGEGT.

The rearrangement links TRBV7-6 to TRBJ1-6, with TRBD1 matching 7 bases. Germline trimming cut 5 bases from V and 13 bases from J; bases unmatched to any gene: 8. CDR3 length: 13 amino acids. Germline CDR1 and CDR2: SGHVS and FNYEAQ. CDR3 in amino acids: CASSPQTGPPLHF. The DNA for the CDR3 is TGTGCCAGCAGCCCCCAGACAGGGCCCCCCCTCCACTTT.

This chain links TRBV30 with TRBJ1-2; 9 nucleotides match TRBD1. CDR1 and CDR2 from the germline V gene are GTSNPN and SVGIG (reference sequence). The CDR3 is 12 residues long. V shed 6 bases, J shed 5 bases, and the junction held 4 bases outside the gene matches. The CDR3 is CACGDRVYGYTF. CDR3 nucleotide sequence: TGTGCCTGCGGGGACAGGGTTTATGGCTACACCTTC. Based on the CDR3 plus reference TRBV30 and TRBJ1-2, the full variable domain is SQTIHQWPATLVQPVGSPLSLECTVEGTSNPNLYWYRQAAGRGLQLLFYSVGIGQISSEVPQNLSASRPQDRQFILSSKKLLLSDSGFYLCACGDRVYGYTFGSGTRLTVV.

The chain is built from TRBV20-1 and TRBJ1-4; D uncertain. V was trimmed by 4 bases and J by 4 bases, leaving 10 bases between them. Germline V gene sequence: CDR1 DFQATT, CDR2 SNEGSKA (reference sequence). CDR3 length: 13 residues. As DNA, the CDR3 is TGCAGTGCTAAAGGGCCCCTTAATGAAAAACTGTTTTTT. Translating it yields CSAKGPLNEKLFF.

The J gene is TRBJ2-5, the V gene TRBV5-5; the D gene is possibly TRBD1 (6 bases). The CDR3 sequence is 11 residues long. Germline CDR1 is SGHKS and CDR2 is YYEKEE (reference sequence). V dropped 0 bases and J dropped 9 bases, with 6 bases sitting between them. CDR3 sequence reads: CASSLEGAQYF. As DNA, the CDR3 is TGTGCCAGCAGCTTGGAGGGGGCCCAGTACTTC.

The chain carries TRBV18 and TRBJ1-1; D call uncertain. CDR3 length equals 13 residues. CDR1 KGHSH and CDR2 LQKENI come from the germline V gene. V was pared by 6 bases and J by 5 bases, with 13 bases between. The CDR3, as DNA: TGTGCCAGCTCGAACCAAGGGCCAACTGAAGCTTTCTTT. Amino acids: CASSNQGPTEAFF.

The chain employs TRBV28 and TRBJ2-5; 8 nucleotides align to TRBD1. Trimming at V came to 3 bases and at J to 1 base, leaving 10 bases not matched to a gene. The CDR3 contains 17 residues. In germline, CDR1 is MDHEN, CDR2 SYDVKM. This CDR3 is CASSFRPNGQGQETQYF. The CDR3 nucleotides read TGTGCCAGCAGTTTTCGCCCCAACGGACAGGGCCAAGAGACCCAGTACTTC.

This sequence joins TRBV20-1 and TRBJ2-5, with 9 bases identical to TRBD2. Germline CDR1 and CDR2: DFQATT and SNEGSKA (reference sequence). This CDR3 has 15 residues. V dropped 4 bases and J dropped 4; count of bases not matched to a gene: 10. CDR3 region: CSAMRTSARSETQYF. The CDR3 coding sequence is TGCAGTGCTATGAGGACTAGCGCGAGATCAGAGACCCAGTACTTC.

This chain links TRBV19 with TRBJ2-7; 8 nucleotides match TRBD2. Trimming removed 5 bases from V and 5 bases from J; junction bases left unmatched: 5. This CDR3 comprises 13 residues. CDR1 LNHDA and CDR2 SQIVND come from the germline V gene (reference sequence). Here the CDR3 DNA reads TGTGCCAGTAGTCCGGGACTAGTCGACGAGCAGTACTTC. Protein sequence: CASSPGLVDEQYF.

The V and J genes are TRBV28 and TRBJ2-3, with D tentatively TRBD2 (6 bases). This CDR3 is 15 amino acids long. Germline V lookup: CDR1 MDHEN, CDR2 SYDVKM. The germline V and J ends were trimmed by 6 bases and 5 bases, with 18 bases remaining between them. For the CDR3, the DNA is TGTGCCAGCAGCCAACTAGCTCTTAACGGAGATACGCAGTATTTT. Its translation: CASSQLALNGDTQYF. Full variable domain (missing parts from reference TRBV28 and TRBJ2-3): DVKVTQSSRYLVKRTGEKVFLECVQDMDHENMFWYRQDPGLGLRLIYFSYDVKMKEKGDIPEGYSVSREKKERFSLILESASTNQTSMYLCASSQLALNGDTQYFGPGTRLTVL.

V is TRBV2 and J is TRBJ2-5; 9 bases fit TRBD2. Germline-derived CDR1 and CDR2 are SNHLY and FYNNEI. The ends lost 6 bases at V and 4 bases at J; junction bases unmatched: 9. This CDR3 region has 15 residues. The CDR3 region is CASRPDSGRGETQYF. In nucleotides, the CDR3 is TGTGCCAGCAGACCCGATAGCGGGAGAGGAGAGACCCAGTACTTC.

The chain employs TRBV20-1 and TRBJ2-2; D possibly uses TRBD1 or TRBD2 (5 bases each). From germline, CDR1 is DFQATT and CDR2 SNEGSKA (reference sequence). V gave up 7 bases and J gave up 2 bases, with 17 bases separating them. The CDR3 loop spans 15 amino acids. The CDR3 loop reads CSVPPGAENTGELFF. The CDR3, as DNA: TGCAGTGTCCCGCCCGGGGCAGAAAACACCGGGGAGCTGTTTTTT.

This chain uses TRBV7-2 with TRBJ1-5; D is unresolved. Germline loops: CDR1 SGHTA, CDR2 FQGNSA. The V gene lost 1 base and the J gene lost 4 bases, with 11 bases spanning the gap. The CDR3 consists of 15 residues. The chain's CDR3 is CASSLGGSWNQPQHF. The CDR3 DNA sequence: TGTGCCAGCAGCTTAGGGGGAAGTTGGAATCAGCCCCAGCATTTT.

This clonotype appeared a few times. The chain recombines TRBV20-1 with TRBJ2-7; 9 bases are a match to TRBD2. Per the germline V gene, CDR1 is DFQATT and CDR2 is SNEGSKA (reference sequence). The CDR3 spans 15 residues. V lost 6 bases and J lost 0; bases outside the gene matches: 9. As DNA, the CDR3 is TGCAGTGCCAGTGGTCTAGCGGGATTCTCCTACGAGCAGTACTTC. This translates into CSASGLAGFSYEQYF.

This clonotype is judged large. This chain links TRBV2 with TRBJ2-1; D remains ambiguous. CDR1 is SNHLY, CDR2 FYNNEI, per germline. The CDR3 is made up of 13 amino acids. Between the trimmed V and J ends, which lost 2 bases and 6 bases, there was a span of 8 bases. DNA of the CDR3: TGTGCCAGCAGTGAATTTGACGGCAATGAGCAGTTCTTC. This encodes CASSEFDGNEQFF.

The chain uses TRBV5-4 and TRBJ2-5; 9 positions agree with TRBD2. Germline V CDR1 and CDR2: SGHNT, YYREEE (reference sequence). The CDR3 has 14 amino acids. V shed 4 bases, J shed 3 bases, and the junction held 4 bases outside the gene matches. CDR3 region: CASSPTSGKETQYF. For the CDR3, the DNA is TGTGCCAGCAGCCCGACTAGCGGTAAAGAGACCCAGTACTTC.

This clonotype was counted a few times. The chain carries TRBV7-3 and TRBJ2-3, with a weak D call TRBD1 (6 bases). The CDR3 length is 14 residues. The V gene's germline CDR1 is SGHTA and CDR2 FQGTGA. With 5 bases removed from V and 0 bases from J, the gap between germline ends came to 9 bases. This CDR3 is CASSLDRSTDTQYF. CDR3 sequence (DNA): TGTGCCAGCAGCCTTGACAGGAGCACAGATACGCAGTATTTT.

This clonotype was observed a few times. V is TRBV6-1 and J is TRBJ1-2, with D tentatively TRBD1 (5 bases). The CDR3 spans 13 residues. The V end lost 7 bases, the J end lost 5 bases, and 14 bases lay between the germline ends. The germline V gene encodes CDR1 MNHNS and CDR2 SASEGT. CDR3 protein: CASIPREGYGYTF. Written as DNA, the CDR3 is TGTGCCAGCATCCCCAGGGAGGGTTATGGCTACACCTTC.

The chain joins TRBV3-1 to TRBJ2-4, with a possible D match to TRBD2 (5 bases). From germline, CDR1 is LGHDT and CDR2 YNNKEL (reference sequence). Trimming took off 3 bases at V and 4 bases at J, with 13 bases between the two ends. This CDR3 is 15 amino acids long. CDR3 sequence (DNA): TGTGCCAGCAGCCATTATAGCGATAGTAAAAACATTCAGTACTTC. It specifies CASSHYSDSKNIQYF.

There are a few counts of this clonotype. The V and J genes are TRBV6-5 and TRBJ2-7; 15 bases line up with TRBD2. The CDR3 totals 18 residues. Germline trimming cut 0 bases from V and 0 bases from J; bases unmatched to any gene: 3. Germline-derived CDR1 and CDR2 are MNHEY and SVGAGI. The CDR3, as DNA: TGTGCCAGCAGTTACTCGACGGGACTAGCGGGAGGCTCCTACGAGCAGTACTTC. It codes for CASSYSTGLAGGSYEQYF.

This CDR3 is CASTLGTGNTEAFF. CDR3 sequence (DNA): TGTGCCAGTACCCTCGGGACAGGGAACACTGAAGCTTTCTTT. The rearrangement links TRBV19 to TRBJ1-1; TRBD1 aligns across 8 bases. CDR3 length: 14 residues. V shed 7 bases, J shed 1 base, and the junction held 5 bases outside the gene matches. Germline assignment: CDR1 LNHDA and CDR2 SQIVND (reference sequence).

This clonotype has a handful of counts. The CDR3 sequence is CATSEPGSYEQYF. The CDR3 region has the DNA TGTGCCACCAGTGAACCAGGGTCGTACGAGCAGTACTTC. This rearrangement joins TRBV24-1 to TRBJ2-7, with D tentatively TRBD1 (5 bases). Germline V gives CDR1 KGHDR, CDR2 SFDVKD. V lost 4 bases, J lost 4 bases, and 10 bases lay in between. The CDR3 has 13 amino acids.

This chain's CDR3 is CASSLIGTRYGYTF. CDR3 bases: TGTGCCAGCAGCTTGATTGGGACCCGCTATGGCTACACCTTC. The chain carries TRBV5-4 and TRBJ1-2; TRBD1 might be the D (5 bases). V lost 1 base and J 4 bases, leaving 11 bases between the germline ends. The CDR3 covers 14 residues. Germline CDR1 is SGHNT and CDR2 is YYREEE (reference sequence). The full variable domain, with the rest looked up from reference TRBV5-4 and TRBJ1-2, is ETGVTQSPTHLIKTRGQQVTLRCSSQSGHNTVSWYQQALGQGPQFIFQYYREEENGRGNFPPRFSGLQFPNYSSELNVNALELDDSALYLCASSLIGTRYGYTFGSGTRLTVV.

This clonotype was counted between two and nine times. In DNA, the CDR3 is TGTGCCAGCCGTAACAGGGAACGGGAAGCTTTCTTT. Protein sequence: CASRNREREAFF. This chain joins TRBV27 and TRBJ1-1, with a tentative D call TRBD1 (6 bases). Germline values: CDR1 MNHEY, CDR2 SMNVEV (reference sequence). Trimming removed 8 bases from V and 8 bases from J, with 15 bases in between. The CDR3 runs 12 residues.

The chain combines TRBV6-2 or TRBV6-3 with TRBJ2-3; weak D call: TRBD2 (5 bases). CDR1 is MNHEY and CDR2 is SVGEGT in the germline V gene. This CDR3 region has 14 residues. V gave up 8 bases and J gave up 5 bases, with 17 bases separating them. CDR3 region: CASVGTLEGDTQYF. The CDR3 region has the DNA TGTGCCAGCGTAGGCACACTAGAAGGAGATACGCAGTATTTT.

The chain links TRBV15 to TRBJ2-3, with 13 bases matching TRBD2. V was clipped by 5 bases and J by 1 base; unmatched bases: 6. CDR1 and CDR2 from the germline V gene are LNHNV and YYDKDF (reference sequence). This CDR3 contains 17 residues. The CDR3, as DNA: TGTGCCACCAGCGCTCCCGGGACTAGCGGGGGCACAGATACGCAGTATTTT. Translating it yields CATSAPGTSGGTDTQYF.